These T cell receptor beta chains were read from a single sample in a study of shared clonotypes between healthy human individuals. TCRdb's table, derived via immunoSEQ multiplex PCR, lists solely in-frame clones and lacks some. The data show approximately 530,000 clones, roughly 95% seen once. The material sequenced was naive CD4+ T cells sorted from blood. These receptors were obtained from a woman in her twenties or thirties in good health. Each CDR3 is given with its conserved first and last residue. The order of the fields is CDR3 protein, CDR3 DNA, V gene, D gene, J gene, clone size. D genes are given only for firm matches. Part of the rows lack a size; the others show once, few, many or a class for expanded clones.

CASSFTENTGELFF TGTGCCAGCAGCTTTACCGAGAACACCGGGGAGCTGTTTTTT TRBV7-6 - TRBJ2-2 -
CASSLSSGGSYNEQFF TGTGCCAGCAGCTTATCTAGCGGGGGCTCCTACAATGAGCAGTTCTTC TRBV11-2 TRBD2 TRBJ2-1 -
CASSAGQDPPKYGYTF TGTGCCAGCAGTGCTGGACAGGACCCCCCAAAATATGGCTACACCTTC TRBV27 TRBD1 TRBJ1-2 -
CASGTSGISYEQYF TGTGCCTCGGGAACTAGCGGGATTTCCTACGAGCAGTACTTC TRBV2 TRBD2 TRBJ2-7 -
CASSPSGSSYEQYF TGTGCCAGCTCACCTTCGGGGAGCTCCTACGAGCAGTACTTC TRBV18 - TRBJ2-7 -
CASSPPGGDTDTQYF TGTGCCAGCTCACCACCTGGGGGCGACACAGATACGCAGTATTTT TRBV18 - TRBJ2-3 -
CASSQHLDQGGNTEAFF TGCGCCAGCAGCCAGCACCTTGATCAAGGGGGAAACACTGAAGCTTTCTTT TRBV5-1 - TRBJ1-1 -
CASSSQGARDTQYF TGTGCCAGCAGCTCACAGGGGGCTCGAGATACGCAGTATTTT TRBV7-9 TRBD1 TRBJ2-3 -
CASSSDRDNEQFF TGTGCCAGCAGCTCAGACAGGGATAATGAGCAGTTCTTC TRBV7-6 TRBD1 TRBJ2-1 -
CASSLVPGRGYSGANVLTF TGTGCCAGCAGCTTAGTGCCGGGCAGGGGGTACTCTGGGGCCAACGTCCTGACTTTC TRBV11-2 TRBD1 TRBJ2-6 -
CASSRDSSSYEQYF TGTGCCAGCAGCCGGGACAGTTCCTCCTACGAGCAGTACTTC TRBV6-5 TRBD1 TRBJ2-7 once
CASSPLVAGGPDNEQFF TGCGCCAGCAGCCCCTTGGTAGCGGGAGGTCCGGACAATGAGCAGTTCTTC TRBV5-1 TRBD2 TRBJ2-1 -
CASSFSRPISGGNQPQHF TGTGCCAGCAGTTTTTCACGCCCTATCTCAGGGGGCAATCAGCCCCAGCATTTT TRBV27 - TRBJ1-5 -
CASTPYQETQYF TGTGCCAGCACCCCGTACCAAGAGACCCAGTACTTC TRBV7-9 - TRBJ2-5 -
CASKVREGSYEQYF TGTGCCAGTAAAGTAAGGGAGGGTTCCTACGAGCAGTACTTC TRBV19 TRBD2 TRBJ2-7 -
CAISGPSGFNNEQFF TGTGCCATCAGTGGGCCTAGCGGGTTCAACAATGAGCAGTTCTTC TRBV10-3 TRBD2 TRBJ2-1 -
CAITERKGPRRYEQYF TGTGCCATCACGGAGCGAAAGGGCCCCAGACGTTACGAGCAGTACTTC TRBV10-3 - TRBJ2-7 -
CASSSMDLSYGYTF TGCGCCAGCAGCTCGATGGATCTGAGCTATGGCTACACCTTC TRBV4-1 - TRBJ1-2 -
CASSFPLLSEISYEQYF TGTGCCAGCAGTTTCCCCCTCCTTAGCGAGATCTCCTACGAGCAGTACTTC TRBV28 - TRBJ2-7 -
CASSQDGQGNSYEQYF TGTGCCAGCAGCCAGGACGGACAGGGGAACTCCTACGAGCAGTACTTC TRBV4-2 TRBD1 TRBJ2-7 -
CASSSSGFYGTQYF TGTGCCAGCAGTTCCTCTGGGTTTTACGGGACCCAGTACTTC TRBV6-5 - TRBJ2-5 -
CASNDRESLFEQYF TGTGCCAGCAACGACAGGGAATCCCTATTCGAGCAGTACTTC TRBV21-1 - TRBJ2-7 -
CASSFDKYIGANVLTF TGTGCCAGCAGCTTCGACAAATACATAGGGGCCAACGTCCTGACTTTC TRBV5-6 - TRBJ2-6 -
CASSLGRSGANVLTF TGCGCCAGCAGCTTGGGGCGGTCCGGGGCCAACGTCCTGACTTTC TRBV5-1 - TRBJ2-6 once
CASSILGAGEAFF TGTGCCAGTAGTATATTGGGGGCCGGTGAAGCTTTCTTT TRBV19 - TRBJ1-1 -
CASRVQGGDTEAFF TGTGCCAGCAGGGTACAGGGGGGTGACACTGAAGCTTTCTTT TRBV6-6 TRBD1 TRBJ1-1 -
CASFGPTYEQYF TGTGCCAGCTTCGGGCCAACCTACGAGCAGTACTTC TRBV28 - TRBJ2-7 -
CASSARTGIYEQYF TGTGCCAGCAGCGCTCGGACAGGGATCTACGAGCAGTACTTC TRBV11-2 TRBD1 TRBJ2-7 -
CASSGPGNEQYF TGTGCCAGCAGTGGACCAGGGAACGAGCAGTACTTC TRBV6-1 - TRBJ2-7 -
CASSVGPEQYF TGTGCCAGCAGTGTAGGGCCTGAGCAGTACTTC TRBV2 - TRBJ2-7 -
CAEDRGPGNTIYF TGTGCCGAAGACAGGGGGCCTGGAAACACCATATATTTT TRBV19 TRBD1 TRBJ1-3 -
CASMTGLESTDTQYF TGCGCCAGCATGACCGGACTAGAAAGCACAGATACGCAGTATTTT TRBV5-1 TRBD2 TRBJ2-3 -
CASSVQSYEQYF TGTGCCAGCAGTGTGCAGTCGTACGAGCAGTACTTC TRBV2 - TRBJ2-7 few
CASSEWQGVSEQYF TGCGCCAGCAGTGAGTGGCAGGGGGTGAGTGAGCAGTACTTC TRBV10-2 TRBD1 TRBJ2-7 -
CATTGESRNTQYF TGTGCCACTACGGGGGAAAGTAGAAATACGCAGTATTTT TRBV19 - TRBJ2-3 -
CSGGAAFQETQYF TGCAGCGGCGGCGCGGCTTTCCAAGAGACCCAGTACTTC TRBV29-1 - TRBJ2-5 -
CASSSPGLAGVLFF TGTGCCAGCAGCTCCCCGGGGCTAGCGGGAGTGTTGTTCTTC TRBV5-4 TRBD2 TRBJ2-1 -
CASSGGLAVYNEQFF TGTGCCAGCAGCGGGGGACTAGCGGTATACAATGAGCAGTTCTTC TRBV7-2 TRBD2 TRBJ2-1 -
CASSIRQKSGNTIYF TGTGCCAGTAGTATCAGGCAGAAATCCGGAAACACCATATATTTT TRBV19 - TRBJ1-3 -
CASTSDRESYEQYF TGTGCCAGCACCTCGGACAGGGAATCCTACGAGCAGTACTTC TRBV28 TRBD1 TRBJ2-7 -
CASSLRASSYNEQFF TGTGCCAGCAGCTTGAGGGCTAGCTCCTACAATGAGCAGTTCTTC TRBV5-4 - TRBJ2-1 -
CASRPQGLTYNEQFF TGTGCCAGCAGACCACAGGGGCTTACCTACAATGAGCAGTTCTTC TRBV6-1 TRBD1 TRBJ2-1 -
CASSGPNQGKGEQFF TGTGCCAGCAGTGGGCCCAACCAGGGGAAGGGTGAGCAGTTCTTC TRBV27 - TRBJ2-1 -
CSVAEDGNQPQHF TGCAGCGTTGCCGAAGACGGCAATCAGCCCCAGCATTTT TRBV29-1 - TRBJ1-5 -
CASSQKLDSNQPQHF TGTGCCAGCAGCCAGAAGCTTGATAGCAATCAGCCCCAGCATTTT TRBV5-7 - TRBJ1-5 -
CASSVGSSGATYNEQFF TGTGCCAGCAGCGTGGGGTCTAGCGGGGCGACCTACAATGAGCAGTTCTTC TRBV9 TRBD2 TRBJ2-1 -